This T cell receptor beta chain was identified in a study of T cells in localized non-small cell lung cancer. The data were produced by immunoSEQ multiplex PCR, yet TCRdb's version contains in-frame clones alone and is incomplete. The profile covers some 17,000 clones, with about 86% appearing a single time and roughly a third taken by the ten largest. Germline loops: CDR1 SGHVS, CDR2 FNYEAQ. V was cut by 1 base and J by 4 bases, with 7 bases left in between. The CDR3 length is 14 residues. Source: peripheral blood, taken before any cancer treatment. The TCR originated in a male donor at least 60 years old with stage III lung adenocarcinoma. The rearrangement joins TRBV7-6 to TRBJ1-4; no reliable D call. The DNA for the CDR3 is TGTGCCAGCAGCTTAGAGGCGGATAATGAAAAACTGTTTTTT. As protein: CASSLEADNEKLFF.